This T cell receptor beta chain was sequenced during a study of blood T cell repertoires in COVID-19 (dated by TCRdb to about 2020). Notes on the research overall: Samples from collaborators originated in the United States, Italy and Spain and spanned both the acute and convalescent phases of COVID-19. Deeply sampled blood TCRbeta repertoires from subjects exposed to, actively infected with, or recovered from COVID-19 were included in the dataset. A de-identified subject ID, COVID-19 status, age in years and sex were almost always included in the sample metadata. Where available, HLA class I and class II types were taken from metadata supplied by the sample provider and were not determined by assay-based typing. The samples were drawn from two sources: the first 160 participants of the ongoing ImmuneRACE study, and over 1,000 subjects contributed by 6 global collaborators. The repertoires were released in a freely available public database meant as a resource for research on the immune response to SARS-CoV-2. The prospective study material was composed of cDNA or gDNA derived from T cells, B-cell-depleted T cells, or PBMCs. What the work shows at the level of the full study, not this receptor alone: The amount of clinical and demographic metadata varied by source and participant and was provided uncurated.

Each collaborating institution followed its own protocols to collect whole blood in K2EDTA tubes. For TCRbeta analysis, collaborator samples were shipped as frozen whole blood, as isolated PBMCs, or as DNA extracted from either sample type. V is reduced by 5 bases and J by 8 bases, leaving a spacing of 22 bases between them. The CDR3 spans 15 residues, from the cysteine through the phenylalanine. Only the CDR3 region is kept as DNA, spanning 45 bases read in frame from base 1. Sequences SGHAT (CDR1) and FQDESV (CDR2) are obtained from the germline V gene (reference sequence). TCRbeta CDR3 regions were amplified from genomic DNA by means of the immunoSEQ Assay, a bias-controlled multiplex PCR. Under the source paper's analysis protocol: Nucleated cell counts per sample were estimated from amplification of reference gene primers within the assay. To quantify the absolute abundance of each unique TCRbeta CDR3 rearrangement, sequence reads were collapsed and filtered. For each sample, productive Simpson clonality was calculated by taking the square root of Simpson's diversity index across productive rearrangements. TCRdb carries this immuneACCESS record with in-frame sequences only. Its versions omit some clonotypes, under half of them owing to an unresolved V gene in the studies checked, with the rest unexplained. The D gene and trimming were derived from the DNA, and the V and J assignments and clone size from that table. For this sample the table gives more than 120,000 clones, of which about 92% were detected only once. The top ten clonotypes cover 1.5% to 2% of the sample.

This clone was counted a single time. Its recognized antigen is unknown. Nothing much larger sits one base from this clone, and base qualities are not available. The receptor comes from a human donor in a cohort sampled during active COVID-19. The sequenced sample was peripheral blood. The chain is assembled from TRBV11-1 and TRBJ2-7, with TRBD2 tentatively as D gene (5 bases match). The CDR3 region reads CASSLRLRAAEQQYF. Here is the DNA: TGTGCCAGCAGCCTACGCCTGAGGGCCGCGGAACAGCAGTACTTC.